This record concerns one TCR beta chain sequence. The V and J ends lost 5 bases and 3 bases, in that order; junction bases with no gene match: 5. The CDR3 sequence is 14 residues long. CDR1 is SQVTM and CDR2 is ANQGSEA in the germline V gene. The sample comes from a study of CD8 T cells in Susac syndrome. Random hexamers served to reverse transcribe roughly 0.45 to 1 ug RNA. Coverage of TCR beta CDR3 amplification by immunoSEQ multiplex PCR extended to 54 Vbeta and 13 Jbeta. MiXCR, run by TCRdb on the immunoSEQ multiplex PCR reads, gives a single entry per CDR3 protein. The table includes a few hundred thousand distinct CDR3 sequences, approximately 95% detected once.

The receptor comes from a human donor with multiple sclerosis. The J gene is TRBJ2-1, the V gene TRBV29-1, with 9 bases that match TRBD1. Sequenced sample: CD4+ T cells from PBMCs. CDR3 nucleotides: TGCAGCGTTTCCACAGGGGGCAACTACAATGAGCAGTTCTTC. This sequence encodes CSVSTGGNYNEQFF.